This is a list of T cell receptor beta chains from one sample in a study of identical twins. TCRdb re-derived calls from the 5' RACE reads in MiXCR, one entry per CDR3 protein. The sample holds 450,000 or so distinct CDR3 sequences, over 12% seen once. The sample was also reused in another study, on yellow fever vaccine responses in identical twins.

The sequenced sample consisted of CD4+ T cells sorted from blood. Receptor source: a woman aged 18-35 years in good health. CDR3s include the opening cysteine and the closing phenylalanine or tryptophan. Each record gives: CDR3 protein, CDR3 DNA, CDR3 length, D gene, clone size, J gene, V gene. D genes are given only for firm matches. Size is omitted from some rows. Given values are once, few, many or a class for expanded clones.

CASSLGQLSTGANVLTF TGCGCCAGCAGCCTGGGACAGCTCTCCACTGGGGCCAACGTCCTGACTTTC 17 TRBD1 few TRBJ2-6 TRBV5-1
CATSDLGRSSYNEQFF TGTGCCACCAGTGATTTGGGCAGGAGCTCCTACAATGAGCAGTTCTTC 16 NA few TRBJ2-1 TRBV24-1
CASSHIGLGGNTEAFF TGTGCCAGCAGTCATATCGGATTGGGCGGGAACACTGAAGCTTTCTTT 16 NA NA TRBJ1-1 TRBV6-1
CASSPRGAANTGELFF TGTGCCAGCAGCCCTAGGGGGGCCGCGAACACCGGGGAGCTGTTTTTT 16 NA few TRBJ2-2 TRBV7-3
CASSSGSGSGAETQYF TGTGCCAGCAGCTCAGGTAGCGGGAGTGGCGCAGAGACCCAGTACTTC 16 TRBD2 NA TRBJ2-5 TRBV7-9
CASSPTGDSPPLHF TGTGCCAGCAGCCCGACGGGGGACAGTCCCCCCCTCCACTTT 14 TRBD1 NA TRBJ1-6 TRBV12-3/TRBV12-4
CASRWRDSISGANVLTF TGTGCCAGCAGATGGAGGGACTCTATCTCTGGGGCCAACGTCCTGACTTTC 17 NA NA TRBJ2-6 TRBV6-4
CASSLPRGNTEAFF TGTGCCAGCAGCTTGCCTAGAGGGAACACTGAAGCTTTCTTT 14 NA NA TRBJ1-1 TRBV7-9
CATSSSSGNTIYF TGTGCCACCTCTAGTTCCTCTGGAAACACCATATATTTT 13 NA few TRBJ1-3 TRBV24-1
CSVGLGLQETQYF TGCAGCGTTGGTCTAGGACTCCAAGAGACCCAGTACTTC 13 NA many TRBJ2-5 TRBV29-1
CASGGPAGETQYF TGTGCCAGCGGGGGACCAGCAGGGGAGACCCAGTACTTC 13 NA NA TRBJ2-5 TRBV12-3/TRBV12-4
CASSPDRWAHEQYF TGTGCCAGTAGTCCCGACAGGTGGGCCCACGAGCAGTACTTC 14 NA few TRBJ2-7 TRBV19